This T cell receptor beta chain was recorded in a study of blood T cell repertoires in COVID-19. V lost 10 bases and J 11 bases, leaving 18 bases between the germline ends. Per the germline V gene, CDR1 is MDHEN and CDR2 is SYDVKM. The CDR3 contains 12 residues. This table comes from immunoSEQ multiplex PCR, and its TCRdb copy is limited to in-frame clones, with some not included. Of some 400,000 clones in the sample, approximately 89% were seen once. The chain links TRBV28 to TRBJ1-5, with D possibly TRBD1 on 5 matching bases. This receptor was identified in a woman under 40 who had recovered from COVID-19. Sequenced material: PBMCs or T cells enriched from blood (not recorded which). The CDR3 loop is CAIQGADRAQHF. The CDR3 bases are TGTGCCATTCAAGGGGCTGATCGGGCCCAGCATTTT.